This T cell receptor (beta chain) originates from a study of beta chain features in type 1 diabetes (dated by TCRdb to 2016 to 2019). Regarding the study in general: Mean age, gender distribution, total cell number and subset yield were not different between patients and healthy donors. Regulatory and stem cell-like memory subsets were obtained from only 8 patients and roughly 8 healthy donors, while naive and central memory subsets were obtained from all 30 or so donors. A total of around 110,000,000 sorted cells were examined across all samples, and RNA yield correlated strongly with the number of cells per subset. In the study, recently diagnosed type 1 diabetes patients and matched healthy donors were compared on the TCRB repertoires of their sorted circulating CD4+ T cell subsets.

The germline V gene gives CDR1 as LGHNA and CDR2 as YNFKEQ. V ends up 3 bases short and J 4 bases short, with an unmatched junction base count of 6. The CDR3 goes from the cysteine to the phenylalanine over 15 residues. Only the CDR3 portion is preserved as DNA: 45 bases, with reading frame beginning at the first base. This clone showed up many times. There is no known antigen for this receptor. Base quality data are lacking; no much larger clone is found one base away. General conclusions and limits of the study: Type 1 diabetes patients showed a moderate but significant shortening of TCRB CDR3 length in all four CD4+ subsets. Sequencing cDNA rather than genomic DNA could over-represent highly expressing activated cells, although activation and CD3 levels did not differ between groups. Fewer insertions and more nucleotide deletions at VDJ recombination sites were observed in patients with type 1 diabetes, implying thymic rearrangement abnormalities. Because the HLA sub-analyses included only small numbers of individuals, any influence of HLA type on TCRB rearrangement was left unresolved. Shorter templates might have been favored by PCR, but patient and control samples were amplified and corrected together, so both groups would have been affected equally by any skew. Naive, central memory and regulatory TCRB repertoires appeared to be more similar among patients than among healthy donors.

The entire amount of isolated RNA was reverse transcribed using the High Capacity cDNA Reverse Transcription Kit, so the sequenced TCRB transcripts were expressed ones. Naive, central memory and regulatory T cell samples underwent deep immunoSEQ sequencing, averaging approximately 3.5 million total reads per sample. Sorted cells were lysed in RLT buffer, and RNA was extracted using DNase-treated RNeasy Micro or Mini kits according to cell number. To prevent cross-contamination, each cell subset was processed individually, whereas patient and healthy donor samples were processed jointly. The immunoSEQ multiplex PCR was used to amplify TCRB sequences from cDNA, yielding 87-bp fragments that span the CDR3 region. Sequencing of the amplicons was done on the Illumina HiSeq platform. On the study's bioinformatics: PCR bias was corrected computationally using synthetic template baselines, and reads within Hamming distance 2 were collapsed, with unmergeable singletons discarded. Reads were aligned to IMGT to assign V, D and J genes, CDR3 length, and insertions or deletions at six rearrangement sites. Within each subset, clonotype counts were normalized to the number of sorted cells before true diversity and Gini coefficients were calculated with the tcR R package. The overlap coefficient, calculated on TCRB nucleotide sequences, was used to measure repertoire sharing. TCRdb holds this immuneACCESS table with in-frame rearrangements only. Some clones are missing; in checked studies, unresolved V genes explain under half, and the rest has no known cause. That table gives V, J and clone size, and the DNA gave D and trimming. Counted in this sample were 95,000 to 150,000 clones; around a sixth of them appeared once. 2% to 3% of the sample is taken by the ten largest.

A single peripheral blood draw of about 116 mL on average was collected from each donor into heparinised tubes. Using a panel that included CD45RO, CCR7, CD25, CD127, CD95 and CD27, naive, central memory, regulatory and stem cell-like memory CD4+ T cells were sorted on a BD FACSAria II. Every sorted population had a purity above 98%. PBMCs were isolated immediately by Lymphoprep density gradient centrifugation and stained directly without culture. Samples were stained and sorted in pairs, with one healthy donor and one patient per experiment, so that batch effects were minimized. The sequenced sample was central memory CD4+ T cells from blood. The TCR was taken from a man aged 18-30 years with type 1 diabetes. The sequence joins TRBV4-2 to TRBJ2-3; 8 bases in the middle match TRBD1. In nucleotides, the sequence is TGTGCCAGCAGCCAGGCGGACAGGGCCCCAGATACGCAGTATTTT. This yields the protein CASSQADRAPDTQYF.